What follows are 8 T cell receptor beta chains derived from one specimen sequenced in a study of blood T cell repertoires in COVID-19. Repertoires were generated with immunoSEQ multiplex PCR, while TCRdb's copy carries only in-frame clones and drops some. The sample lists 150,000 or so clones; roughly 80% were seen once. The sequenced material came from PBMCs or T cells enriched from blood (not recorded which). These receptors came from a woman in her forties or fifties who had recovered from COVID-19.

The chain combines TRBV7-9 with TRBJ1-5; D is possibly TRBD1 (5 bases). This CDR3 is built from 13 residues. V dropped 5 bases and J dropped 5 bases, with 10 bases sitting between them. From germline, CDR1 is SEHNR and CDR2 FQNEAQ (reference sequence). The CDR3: CASSRVRDQPQHF. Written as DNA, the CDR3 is TGTGCCAGCAGCCGCGTCAGGGATCAGCCCCAGCATTTT.

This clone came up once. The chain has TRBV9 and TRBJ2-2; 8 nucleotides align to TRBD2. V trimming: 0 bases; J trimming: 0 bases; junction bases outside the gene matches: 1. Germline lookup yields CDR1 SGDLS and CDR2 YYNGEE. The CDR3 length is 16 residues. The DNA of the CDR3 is TGTGCCAGCAGCGTAGGCGGGGGGCCGAACACCGGGGAGCTGTTTTTT. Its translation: CASSVGGGPNTGELFF.

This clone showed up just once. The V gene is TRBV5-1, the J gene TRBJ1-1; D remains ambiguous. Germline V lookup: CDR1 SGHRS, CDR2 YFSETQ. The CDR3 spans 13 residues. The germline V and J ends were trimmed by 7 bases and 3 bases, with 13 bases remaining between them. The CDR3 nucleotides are TGCGCCAGCGCGTTTTCCTTGGACACTGAAGCTTTCTTT. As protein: CASAFSLDTEAFF. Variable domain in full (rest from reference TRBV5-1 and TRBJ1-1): KAGVTQTPRYLIKTRGQQVTLSCSPISGHRSVSWYQQTPGQGLQFLFEYFSETQRNKGNFPGRFSGRQFSNSRSEMNVSTLELGDSALYLCASAFSLDTEAFFGQGTRLTVV.

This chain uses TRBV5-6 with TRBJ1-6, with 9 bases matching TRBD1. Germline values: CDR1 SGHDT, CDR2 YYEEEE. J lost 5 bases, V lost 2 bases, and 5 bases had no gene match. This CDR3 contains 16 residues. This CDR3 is CASSFSGQGNNSPLHF. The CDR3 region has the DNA TGTGCCAGCAGCTTTTCAGGACAGGGGAATAATTCACCCCTCCACTTT.

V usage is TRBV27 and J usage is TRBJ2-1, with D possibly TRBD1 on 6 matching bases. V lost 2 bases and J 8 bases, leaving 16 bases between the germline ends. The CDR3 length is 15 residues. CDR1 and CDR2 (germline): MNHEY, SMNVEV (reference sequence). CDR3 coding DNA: TGTGCCAGCAGTTTAAGGAGGACAGAGAAGGATGAGCAGTTCTTC. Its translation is CASSLRRTEKDEQFF.

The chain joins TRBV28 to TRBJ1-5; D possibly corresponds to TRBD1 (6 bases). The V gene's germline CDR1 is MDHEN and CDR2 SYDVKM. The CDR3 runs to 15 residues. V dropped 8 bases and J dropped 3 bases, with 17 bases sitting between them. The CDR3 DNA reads TGTGCCAGCGCCTTGCTAGGGGGATACAATCAGCCCCAGCATTTT. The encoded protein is CASALLGGYNQPQHF.

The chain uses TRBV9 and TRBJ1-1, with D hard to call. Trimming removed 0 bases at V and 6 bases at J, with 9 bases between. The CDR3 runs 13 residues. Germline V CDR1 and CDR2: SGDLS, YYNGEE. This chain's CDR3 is CASSVGESAEAFF. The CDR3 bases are TGTGCCAGCAGCGTAGGGGAGTCAGCTGAAGCTTTCTTT.

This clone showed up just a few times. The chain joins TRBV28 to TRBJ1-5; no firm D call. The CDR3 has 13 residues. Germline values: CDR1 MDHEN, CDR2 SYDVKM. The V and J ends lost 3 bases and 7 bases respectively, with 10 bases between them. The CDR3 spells CASSFGVGQPQHF. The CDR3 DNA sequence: TGTGCCAGCAGTTTCGGGGTTGGACAGCCCCAGCATTTT.